What follows are 5 T cell receptor beta chains derived from one specimen sequenced in a study of cytomegalovirus exposure and HLA in healthy donors. The PCR made use of 60 Vbeta and 13 Jbeta primers. Assay used: immunoSEQ multiplex PCR; TCRdb lists only in-frame clones, some missing. The profile shows some 92,000 clones, around 75% of them singletons. The sample was PBMCs. These receptors originate from a man aged 18 to 29 in good health and CMV-seropositive.

The V call is TRBV5-4, the J call TRBJ2-7, with D perhaps matching TRBD1 (6 bases). Looked up from germline, CDR1 is SGHNT and CDR2 is YYREEE (reference sequence). The CDR3 has 15 amino acids. The germline V and J ends were trimmed by 3 bases and 5 bases, with 18 bases remaining between them. Here the CDR3 reads CASSYRRGKIHEQYF. CDR3 in DNA: TGTGCCAGCAGCTACAGAAGGGGGAAGATCCACGAGCAGTACTTC.

This clone was seen only a few times. The rearrangement uses TRBV1 and TRBJ1-6. TRBV1 is a pseudogene segment. CDR3 length: 14 amino acids. The CDR3 DNA sequence: TGCACCAGCAGCCTCCGGGTCTATAATTCACCCCTCCACTTT. This encodes CTSSLRVYNSPLHF.

The CDR3 sequence: CAWATAPNQPQHF. In DNA form, the CDR3 reads TGTGCCTGGGCTACAGCTCCCAATCAGCCCCAGCATTTT. The V call is TRBV30, the J call TRBJ1-5; D gene unclear. Between the trimmed V and J ends, which lost 5 bases and 3 bases, there was a span of 11 bases. The CDR3 runs to 13 residues. Germline values: CDR1 GTSNPN, CDR2 SVGIG (reference sequence).

The chain combines TRBV7-2 with TRBJ2-1; TRBD1 matches 7 bases. J gave up 10 bases and V 2 bases, and 2 bases lay outside the gene matches. This CDR3 region has 12 residues. Germline V gene lookup returns CDR1 SGHTA and CDR2 FQGNSA. The CDR3 DNA sequence: TGTGCCAGCAGCTTACAGGGGGAAGAGCAGTTCTTC. As protein: CASSLQGEEQFF.

This chain uses TRBV7-6 with TRBJ1-5, with 8 bases fitting TRBD1. With 4 bases clipped from V and 3 bases from J, the junction kept 8 bases outside the gene matches. This CDR3 has 16 amino acids. The germline V gene encodes CDR1 SGHVS and CDR2 FNYEAQ. CDR3 nucleotide sequence: TGTGCCAGCAGCTATGACAGGGGACCCGTCAATCAGCCCCAGCATTTT. The encoded protein is CASSYDRGPVNQPQHF.